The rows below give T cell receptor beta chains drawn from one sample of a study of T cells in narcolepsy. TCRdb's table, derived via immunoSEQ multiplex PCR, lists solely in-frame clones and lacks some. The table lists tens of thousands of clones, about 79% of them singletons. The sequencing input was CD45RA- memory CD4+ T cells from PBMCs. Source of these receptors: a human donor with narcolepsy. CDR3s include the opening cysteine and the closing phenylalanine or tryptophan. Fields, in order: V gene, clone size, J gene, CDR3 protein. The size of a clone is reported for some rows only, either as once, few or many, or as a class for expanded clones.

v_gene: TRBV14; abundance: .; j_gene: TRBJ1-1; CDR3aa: CASSLRTGLNTEAFF
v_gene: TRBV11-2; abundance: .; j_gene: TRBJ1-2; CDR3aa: CASSDSLYGYTF
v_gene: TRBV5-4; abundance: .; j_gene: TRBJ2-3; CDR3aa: CASTRDTSTDTQYF
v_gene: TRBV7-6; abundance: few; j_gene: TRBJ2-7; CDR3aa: CASSPPGLALYEQYF
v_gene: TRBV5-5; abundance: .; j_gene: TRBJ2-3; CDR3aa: CASSARTSVDTQYF
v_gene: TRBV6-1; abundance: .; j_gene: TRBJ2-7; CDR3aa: CASSDYYEQYF
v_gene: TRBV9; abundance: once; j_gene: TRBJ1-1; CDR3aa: CASSVETGIRSTEAFF
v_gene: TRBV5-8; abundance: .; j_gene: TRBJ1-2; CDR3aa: CASSLGQLNYGYTF
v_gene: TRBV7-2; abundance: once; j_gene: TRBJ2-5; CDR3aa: CASSLELWETQYF
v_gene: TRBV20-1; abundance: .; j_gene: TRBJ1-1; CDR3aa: CSARAETEAFF
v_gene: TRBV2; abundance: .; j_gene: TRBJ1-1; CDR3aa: CASSLDRNEAFF
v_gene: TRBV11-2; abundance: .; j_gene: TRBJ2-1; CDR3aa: CASSFWGGGDNEQFF
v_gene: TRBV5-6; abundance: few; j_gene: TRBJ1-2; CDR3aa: CASMLMTGTNYGYTF
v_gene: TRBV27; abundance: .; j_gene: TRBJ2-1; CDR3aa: CASSRSPNEQFF
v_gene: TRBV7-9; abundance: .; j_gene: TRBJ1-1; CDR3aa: CASSFQGNTEAFF
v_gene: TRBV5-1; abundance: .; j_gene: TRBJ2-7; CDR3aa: CASSGGQLVHEQYF
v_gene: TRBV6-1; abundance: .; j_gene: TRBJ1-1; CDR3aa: CASSEVGQSEAFF
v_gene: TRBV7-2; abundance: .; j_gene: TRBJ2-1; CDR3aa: CASSSRGRAHEQFF
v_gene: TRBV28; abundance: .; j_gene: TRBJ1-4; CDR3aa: CASSVRTANEKLFF
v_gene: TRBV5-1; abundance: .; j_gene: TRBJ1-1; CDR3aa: CASSLLGLERLNTEAFF
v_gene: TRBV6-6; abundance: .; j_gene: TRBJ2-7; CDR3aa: CASSYSPVTDEQYF
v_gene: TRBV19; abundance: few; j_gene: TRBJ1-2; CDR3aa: CASNTAYGYTF
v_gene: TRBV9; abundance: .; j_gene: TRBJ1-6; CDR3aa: CASSPAPARGNSPLHF
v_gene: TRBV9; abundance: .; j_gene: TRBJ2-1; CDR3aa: CASSVAGGLAGPRWSEQFF